This T cell receptor beta chain was profiled in a study of T-cell memory formation after mild COVID-19. Study results and limitations: Those CD4+ clones that contracted were mainly in CM and EM (CD8+ ones in EMRA). Some responding clones appeared in pre-infection memory, suggesting cross-reactive memory joined.

The V gene end was trimmed by 9 bases and the J gene end by 9 bases; junction bases not matched to a gene: 13. CDR1 and CDR2 from the germline V gene are SGDLS and YYNGEE. This CDR3 has 14 amino acids. TCRdb called the 5' RACE reads again in MiXCR, with one record for every CDR3 protein. The sample yields roughly 400,000 distinct CDR3 sequences, about 15% seen once. As for this clonotype: The antigen is undetermined.

The chain uses TRBV9 and TRBJ2-5; 11 nucleotides agree with TRBD2. The sequence came from a man between 18 and 35 years old who had mild COVID-19 (a few samples of this study predate the infection). Cell type and time point are not known. The specimen sequenced was PBMCs or a T cell subset sorted from them (not recorded which). The CDR3 sequence is CANPGLAARGSQYF. CDR3 bases: TGTGCCAACCCGGGACTAGCGGCCAGGGGGTCCCAGTACTTC.